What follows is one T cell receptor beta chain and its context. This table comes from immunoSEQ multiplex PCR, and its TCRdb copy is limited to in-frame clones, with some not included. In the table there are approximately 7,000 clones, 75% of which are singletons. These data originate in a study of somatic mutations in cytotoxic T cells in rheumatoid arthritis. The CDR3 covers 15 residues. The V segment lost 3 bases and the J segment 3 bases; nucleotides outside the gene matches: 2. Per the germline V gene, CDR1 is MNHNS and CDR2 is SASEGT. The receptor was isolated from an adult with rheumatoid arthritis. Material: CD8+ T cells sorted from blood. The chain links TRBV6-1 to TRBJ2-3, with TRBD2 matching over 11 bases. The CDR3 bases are TGTGCCAGCAGTGACATAGCGGGGGGGACAGATACGCAGTATTTT. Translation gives CASSDIAGGTDTQYF.